This record covers a single T cell receptor beta chain. What it binds is not known. With V trimmed by 4 bases and J by 3 bases, 5 bases remained unmatched. Germline values: CDR1 SQVTM, CDR2 ANQGSEA. The CDR3 totals 13 residues. The sample comes from a study of T cell repertoires in cytomegalovirus infection. Points from the study as a whole: HLA-C-restricted, CMV-specific TCR beta clonotypes were dominant ex vivo.

TCRdb ran MiXCR on the reads and lists one entry per CDR3 protein. Of roughly 990,000 distinct CDR3 sequences listed, approximately 31% are singletons. The material sequenced was cultured CD8+ T cells from PBMCs, taken from culture after CMV antigen stimulation. The TCR sequence derives from a human donor in good health (CMV status not recorded). Some clones in this sample may be carry-over from other donors' samples. J is TRBJ1-2 and V is TRBV29-1, with 7 nucleotides matching TRBD1. CDR3: CSVGPTGDYGYTF. DNA for the CDR3: TGCAGCGTTGGCCCTACAGGGGACTATGGCTACACCTTC.